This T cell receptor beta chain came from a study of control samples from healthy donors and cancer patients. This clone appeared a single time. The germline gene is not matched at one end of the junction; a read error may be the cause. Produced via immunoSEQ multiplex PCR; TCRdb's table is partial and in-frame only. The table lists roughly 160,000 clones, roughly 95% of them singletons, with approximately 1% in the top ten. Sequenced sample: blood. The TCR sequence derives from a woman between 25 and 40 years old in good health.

This CDR3 is CASSPTSGAYEQYF. The DNA for the CDR3 is TGTGCTAGCAGCCCAACTAGCGGGGCATACGAGCAGTACTTC. V is TRBV7-7 and J is TRBJ2-7, with 10 positions matching TRBD2. This CDR3 contains 14 residues. Looked up from germline, CDR1 is SSHAT and CDR2 is FNYEAQ (reference sequence).